Shown below are 21 T cell receptor beta chains from a single sample sequenced in a study of T cell clones after liver transplantation. Clones were sequenced by immunoSEQ multiplex PCR, and TCRdb holds only the in-frame ones, with some missing. The table lists 93,000 or so clones, around 80% of them singletons. The sequences come from CD4+ T cells from blood, collected around 44 months after liver transplant. Receptors originate from a human patient who received a liver transplant. Some of the T cells might come from the graft donor.

The chain links TRBV5-1 to TRBJ1-4; D gene ambiguous. The CDR3 is 17 residues long. The V and J ends lost 0 bases and 0 bases respectively, with 12 bases between them. The germline gives CDR1 SGHRS, CDR2 YFSETQ. In DNA form, the CDR3 reads TGCGCCAGCAGCTTGGGCAGTGCCGTGTCAACTAATGAAAAACTGTTTTTT. This translates into CASSLGSAVSTNEKLFF.

This clone was observed a handful of times. V gene TRBV2 combines with J gene TRBJ1-2; the D gene is possibly TRBD1 (6 bases). Trimming removed 5 bases at V and 2 bases at J, with 6 bases between. This CDR3 spans 12 amino acids. In germline, CDR1 is SNHLY, CDR2 FYNNEI. DNA for the CDR3: TGTGCCAGCAGTACAGGGAACTATGGCTACACCTTC. Protein: CASSTGNYGYTF.

This chain connects TRBV9 to TRBJ2-7, with 8 positions matching TRBD2. From germline, CDR1 is SGDLS and CDR2 YYNGEE. With 0 bases clipped from V and 3 bases from J, the junction kept 5 bases outside the gene matches. The CDR3 spans 15 residues. CDR3 coding DNA: TGTGCCAGCAGCGTAGCCGGGACTAGGGGCTACGAGCAGTACTTC. This codes for CASSVAGTRGYEQYF.

V usage is TRBV6-5 and J usage is TRBJ2-1; 8 bases agree with TRBD2. The CDR3 contains 16 residues. V dropped 4 bases and J dropped 0; count of bases not matched to a gene: 5. Germline CDR1 MNHEY, CDR2 SVGAGI. Here the CDR3 reads CASSFDGTSSYNEQFF. CDR3 bases: TGTGCCAGCAGTTTTGACGGGACTAGCTCCTACAATGAGCAGTTCTTC.

This sequence joins TRBV15 and TRBJ2-5; unclear D gene. The CDR3 runs to 13 residues. Trimming took 0 bases from V and 5 from J, leaving 7 bases between them. The germline V gene has CDR1 LNHNV and CDR2 YYDKDF (reference sequence). The CDR3 sequence is CATSRDEAETQYF. CDR3 DNA: TGTGCCACCAGCAGAGATGAGGCGGAGACCCAGTACTTC.

Comments on this clone: Other DNA sequences in this sample translate to the same CDR3. J is TRBJ2-2 and V is TRBV18; D not certain. CDR1 is KGHSH, CDR2 LQKENI, per germline. Between the trimmed V and J ends, which lost 3 bases and 1 base, there was a span of 9 bases. The CDR3 length is 15 residues. CDR3: CASSPGQKNTGELFF. CDR3 coding DNA: TGTGCCAGCTCACCGGGTCAGAAGAACACCGGGGAGCTGTTTTTT. Using reference TRBV18 and TRBJ2-2 for the parts outside the CDR3, the full variable domain is NAGVMQNPRHLVRRRGQEARLRCSPMKGHSHVYWYRQLPEEGLKFMVYLQKENIIDESGMPKERFSAEFPKEGPSILRIQQVVRGDSAAYFCASSPGQKNTGELFFGEGSRLTVL.

Details on this clone: Other DNA sequences from this sample encode an identical CDR3 as well. This chain links TRBV6-1 with TRBJ2-7, with D tentatively TRBD1 or TRBD2 (5 bases each). Germline CDR1 and CDR2: MNHNS and SASEGT. V was clipped by 4 bases and J by 4 bases, with 14 bases between them. The CDR3 has 14 amino acids. The CDR3 is CASSVGVGRYEQYF. CDR3 nucleotide sequence: TGTGCCAGCAGTGTGGGGGTGGGACGATACGAGCAGTACTTC.

The genes are TRBV5-6 and TRBJ2-3, with unresolved D. Per the germline V gene, CDR1 is SGHDT and CDR2 is YYEEEE. CDR3 length equals 14 residues. With 2 bases removed from V and 3 bases from J, the gap between germline ends came to 10 bases. The DNA for the CDR3 is TGTGCCAGCAGCTTATGGCCGAGGACAGATACGCAGTATTTT. Its translation is CASSLWPRTDTQYF. The full variable domain, with the rest looked up from reference TRBV5-6 and TRBJ2-3, is DAGVTQSPTHLIKTRGQQVTLRCSPKSGHDTVSWYQQALGQGPQFIFQYYEEEERQRGNFPDRFSGHQFPNYSSELNVNALLLGDSALYLCASSLWPRTDTQYFGPGTRLTVL.

The chain combines TRBV7-6 with TRBJ2-6, with a tentative D call TRBD2 (5 bases). V shed 1 base and J shed 0 bases, with 10 bases lying between them. This CDR3 comprises 17 residues. Germline V gene lookup returns CDR1 SGHVS and CDR2 FNYEAQ. DNA of the CDR3: TGTGCCAGCAGCTTAGTTGCGGGCAGCTCTGGGGCCAACGTCCTGACTTTC. It encodes CASSLVAGSSGANVLTF.

V is TRBV27 and J is TRBJ2-1; 11 bases are shared with TRBD2. The germline V gene has CDR1 MNHEY and CDR2 SMNVEV (reference sequence). V gave up 7 bases and J gave up 12 bases; unmatched junction bases: 5. The CDR3 totals 12 residues. The DNA for the CDR3 is TGTGCCAGCAATCTAGCGGGAGGTGGGCAGTTCTTC. Its translation is CASNLAGGGQFF.

The chain joins TRBV2 to TRBJ2-7; D is unclear. CDR1 SNHLY and CDR2 FYNNEI come from the germline V gene. Trimming took off 6 bases at V and 3 bases at J, with 18 bases between the two ends. CDR3 size: 15 residues. CDR3 in DNA: TGTGCCAGCAGAACGATTTGGGCCACCCACTACGAGCAGTACTTC. Translating gives CASRTIWATHYEQYF.

CDR3 amino acids: CASSYSVTQYF. CDR3 nucleotide sequence: TGTGCCAGCAGTTATAGTGTGACCCAGTACTTC. The chain joins TRBV6-6 to TRBJ2-5; no definite D call. Germline CDR1 is MNHNY and CDR2 is SVGAGI (reference sequence). Trimming stripped 3 bases from V and 7 bases from J, with 6 bases between. The CDR3 has 11 amino acids.

The rearrangement joins TRBV29-1 to TRBJ2-3; 9 bases match TRBD2. This CDR3 is 14 amino acids long. Trimming removed 5 bases from V and 5 bases from J; junction bases left unmatched: 8. The V gene's germline CDR1 is SQVTM and CDR2 ANQGSEA. CDR3: CSVRGSGGGDTQYF. The CDR3 DNA sequence: TGCAGCGTTCGGGGTAGCGGGGGAGGAGATACGCAGTATTTT.

The rearrangement joins TRBV25-1 to TRBJ2-1, with TRBD2 identical over 10 bases. V was clipped by 1 base and J by 8 bases; unmatched bases: 5. The germline V gene encodes CDR1 MGHDK and CDR2 SYGVNS. This CDR3 has 15 residues. CDR3 loop: CASSEFLAGADEQFF. The CDR3 nucleotides are TGTGCCAGCAGTGAATTTCTAGCGGGAGCTGATGAGCAGTTCTTC.

This chain links TRBV6-1 with TRBJ1-5; TRBD1 matches at 7 bases. CDR1 and CDR2 from the germline V gene are MNHNS and SASEGT. J gave up 4 bases and V 4 bases, and 1 base lay outside the gene matches. CDR3 length equals 13 residues. CDR3: CASSARGNQPQHF. The CDR3 coding sequence is TGTGCCAGCAGTGCCAGGGGGAATCAGCCCCAGCATTTT.

The J gene is TRBJ2-3, the V gene TRBV10-3; 10 bases fit TRBD2. The CDR3 runs 14 residues. With V trimmed by 6 bases and J by 5 bases, 5 bases remained unmatched. Germline CDR1 reads ENHRY; CDR2 reads SYGVKD. Written as DNA, the CDR3 is TGTGCCATCAGACCACTAGCGGGGATAGATACGCAGTATTTT. Protein sequence: CAIRPLAGIDTQYF.

The chain carries TRBV2 and TRBJ2-1; 8 bases fit TRBD2. The V gene end was trimmed by 2 bases and the J gene end by 15 bases; junction bases not matched to a gene: 12. From germline, CDR1 is SNHLY and CDR2 FYNNEI. The CDR3 is 14 residues long. The CDR3 reads CASSELPGTRNGFF. The CDR3 DNA reads as TGTGCCAGCAGTGAACTACCCGGGACTAGAAATGGGTTCTTC. The variable domain in full, completed from reference TRBV2 and TRBJ2-1, reads EPEVTQTPSHQVTQMGQEVILRCVPISNHLYFYWYRQILGQKVEFLVSFYNNEISEKSEIFDDQFSVERPDGSNFTLKIRSTKLEDSAMYFCASSELPGTRNGFFGPGTRLTVL.

This clone was counted only a few times. This chain uses TRBV7-9 with TRBJ2-5; D ambiguous. CDR3 size: 11 residues. The ends were cut back, 5 bases at V and 3 bases at J, with 4 bases in the middle. Germline V lookup: CDR1 SEHNR, CDR2 FQNEAQ (reference sequence). CDR3 DNA sequence: TGTGCCAGCAGCGGAGAAGAGACCCAGTACTTC. Its protein is CASSGEETQYF.

This clone showed up just a few times. The chain joins TRBV10-3 to TRBJ1-1; tentatively, D is TRBD1 (5 bases). The CDR3 is 12 amino acids. The germline V gene encodes CDR1 ENHRY and CDR2 SYGVKD. The V end was cut by 7 bases, the J end by 1 base, with 7 bases between. The CDR3, as DNA: TGTGCCATCAAAGGACAGAACACTGAAGCTTTCTTT. This encodes CAIKGQNTEAFF.

The chain carries TRBV2 and TRBJ2-1, with 14 bases lining up with TRBD2. V trimming: 7 bases; J trimming: 8 bases; junction bases outside the gene matches: 4. Per germline, CDR1 SNHLY and CDR2 FYNNEI. CDR3 length equals 14 residues. CDR3 sequence: CASTGLAGGYEQFF. The CDR3 coding sequence is TGTGCCAGCACCGGACTAGCGGGGGGTTATGAGCAGTTCTTC.

This clone was observed once. J is TRBJ1-5 and V is TRBV2; D is ambiguous. CDR3 length equals 14 residues. V lost 1 base to trimming and J lost 3 bases, with 7 bases between them. Germline assignment: CDR1 SNHLY and CDR2 FYNNEI. The CDR3 reads CASSEGVANQPQHF. In DNA, the CDR3 is TGTGCCAGCAGTGAAGGGGTTGCCAATCAGCCCCAGCATTTT.